This entry lists 31 T cell receptor beta chains sequenced from one sample in a study of blood T cell repertoires in COVID-19 (dated by TCRdb to 2018 to 2020). The library relied on the immunoSEQ multiplex PCR assay. TCRdb limited this immuneACCESS table to in-frame rearrangements with V and J called. A share of clones is missing; checked studies link under half to unresolved V genes, and the rest is unexplained. The sample table records around 190,000 clones; around 80% of these occur just once. The leading ten clones occupy about 13% of the sample. What was sequenced was peripheral blood. The receptor source for this set is a human donor in a cohort sampled during active COVID-19.

The gene calls are TRBV2 and TRBJ2-1; TRBD2 might be the D (6 bases). This CDR3 has 14 residues. V shed 5 bases and J shed 4 bases, with 12 bases lying between them. Germline CDR1 SNHLY, CDR2 FYNNEI. The CDR3 spells CASSKGTRYNEQFF. The CDR3 DNA sequence: TGTGCCAGCAGTAAGGGGACTCGATACAATGAGCAGTTCTTC. The variable domain in full, with the rest retrieved from reference TRBV2 and TRBJ2-1, is EPEVTQTPSHQVTQMGQEVILRCVPISNHLYFYWYRQILGQKVEFLVSFYNNEISEKSEIFDDQFSVERPDGSNFTLKIRSTKLEDSAMYFCASSKGTRYNEQFFGPGTRLTVL.

The V call is TRBV10-2, the J call TRBJ2-6, with TRBD2 as a possible D gene (6 bases). The germline gives CDR1 WSHSY, CDR2 SAAADI. V was clipped by 4 bases and J by 6 bases, with 10 bases between them. CDR3 length equals 14 residues. The CDR3 spells CASSVAGSANVLTF. CDR3 DNA: TGCGCCAGCAGTGTGGCGGGGTCGGCCAACGTCCTGACTTTC.

This clone was recorded only once. The chain recombines TRBV19 with TRBJ2-4, with 13 nucleotides matching TRBD2. V dropped 5 bases and J dropped 2; count of bases not matched to a gene: 6. Germline-derived CDR1 and CDR2 are LNHDA and SQIVND (reference sequence). This CDR3 is 17 amino acids long. The DNA for the CDR3 is TGTGCCAGTAGTTCCAGGACTAGCGGGAGAACCAAAAACATTCAGTACTTC. Encoded protein: CASSSRTSGRTKNIQYF.

The V and J genes are TRBV5-1 and TRBJ1-5; D remains ambiguous. This CDR3 spans 16 amino acids. CDR1 is SGHRS, CDR2 YFSETQ, per germline. Trimming pared 0 bases from V and 1 base from J, leaving 11 bases between. This CDR3 is CASSLGYSSSNQPQHF. CDR3 nucleotide sequence: TGCGCCAGCAGCTTGGGGTACAGCTCGAGCAATCAGCCCCAGCATTTT.

There are a few counts of this clone. V and J are TRBV6-2 or TRBV6-3 and TRBJ1-2; no firm D call. This CDR3 contains 11 residues. V lost 5 bases to trimming and J lost 1 base, with 2 bases between them. Germline V gene lookup returns CDR1 MNHEY and CDR2 SVGEGT. In nucleotides, the CDR3 is TGTGCCAGCAGTCTTAACTATGGCTACACCTTC. It specifies CASSLNYGYTF.

This clone came up a few times. The genes are TRBV6-4 and TRBJ1-2; D not resolved. Trimming left V 6 bases short and J 1 base short, with 9 bases between. CDR1 and CDR2 from the germline V gene are MRHNA and SNTAGT. The CDR3 sequence is 13 residues long. CDR3 residues: CASSPHGNYGYTF. The CDR3 DNA follows: TGTGCCAGCAGCCCCCACGGTAACTATGGCTACACCTTC.

This CDR3 is CASSPGGDLPQHF. CDR3 in DNA: TGTGCCAGCTCACCGGGAGGGGATCTGCCCCAGCATTTT. The rearrangement uses TRBV18 and TRBJ1-5, with a tentative D call TRBD1 (5 bases). The germline CDR1 and CDR2 sequences are KGHSH and LQKENI. V was clipped by 3 bases and J by 9 bases, with 12 bases between them. CDR3 length equals 13 residues.

CDR3 sequence reads: CASSPGTGVADTQYF. For the CDR3, the DNA is TGTGCCAGCAGCCCCGGGACAGGGGTCGCAGATACGCAGTATTTT. This chain links TRBV6-5 with TRBJ2-3; 10 bases are shared with TRBD1. V dropped 6 bases and J dropped 4; count of bases not matched to a gene: 7. Germline CDR1 MNHEY, CDR2 SVGAGI. There are 15 residues in the CDR3.

The rearrangement joins TRBV2 to TRBJ1-5; 7 nucleotides line up with TRBD1. Germline-derived CDR1 and CDR2 are SNHLY and FYNNEI. The CDR3 extends over 13 amino acids. V lost 8 bases, J lost 2 bases, and 3 bases stayed unmatched. DNA of the CDR3: TGTGCCAGCGGCAGGGGGGGCAATCAGCCCCAGCATTTT. Translating it yields CASGRGGNQPQHF.

The chain uses TRBV5-1 and TRBJ2-7, with D possibly TRBD1 on 6 matching bases. CDR3 size: 12 residues. Trimming took 1 base from V and 10 from J, leaving 12 bases between them. Germline loops: CDR1 SGHRS, CDR2 YFSETQ. CDR3 coding DNA: TGCGCCAGCAGCTTGAATACAGGGAATCAGTACTTC. Translation: CASSLNTGNQYF.

This clone was observed a single time. The gene calls are TRBV21-1 and TRBJ1-5. TRBV21-1 is described as a pseudogene. The CDR3 has 15 residues. In nucleotides, the CDR3 is TGTGCCAGCAGCAAAGCGGTGGAGGGGCATCAGCCCCAGCATTTT. Translation gives CASSKAVEGHQPQHF.

The rearrangement joins TRBV28 to TRBJ2-3, with 7 bases lining up with TRBD1. This CDR3 region has 13 residues. Germline loops: CDR1 MDHEN, CDR2 SYDVKM. J lost 4 bases, V lost 6 bases, and 4 bases had no gene match. In nucleotides, the CDR3 is TGTGCCAGCAGGACGACAGGGTCAGATACGCAGTATTTT. It encodes CASRTTGSDTQYF.

The chain links TRBV7-8 to TRBJ1-1; D is perhaps TRBD1 (5 bases). V gave up 1 base and J gave up 4 bases, with 13 bases separating them. Germline CDR1 reads SGHVS; CDR2 reads FQNEAQ. The CDR3 runs to 15 residues. This CDR3 is CASSLVRGGSTEAFF. CDR3 DNA sequence: TGTGCCAGCAGCTTAGTGAGGGGAGGAAGCACTGAAGCTTTCTTT.

This clone has more than one count but fewer than ten. Germline and junction disagree at one end, which may indicate a read error. The chain carries TRBV12-5 and TRBJ2-3, with TRBD1 matching over 9 bases. This CDR3 comprises 15 residues. Germline assignment: CDR1 LGHNT and CDR2 FRNRAP. CDR3: CASGLGTGTADTQYF. CDR3 in DNA: TGTGCTAGTGGCTTGGGGACAGGGACGGCAGATACGCAGTATTTT.

A single count supports this clone. The chain uses TRBV3-1 (or the pseudogene TRBV3-2) and TRBJ2-1; D possibly corresponds to TRBD1 (5 bases). V was clipped by 6 bases and J by 0 bases, with 9 bases between them. Germline V lookup: CDR1 LGHDT, CDR2 YNNKEL (reference sequence). The CDR3 consists of 14 residues. The CDR3 nucleotides read TGTGCCAGCAGACACAGGAGCTCCTACAATGAGCAGTTCTTC. It yields the protein CASRHRSSYNEQFF.

V is TRBV2 and J is TRBJ2-1, with TRBD2 identical over 7 bases. This CDR3 is 14 amino acids long. The germline gives CDR1 SNHLY, CDR2 FYNNEI. The V gene end was trimmed by 10 bases and the J gene end by 2 bases; junction bases not matched to a gene: 8. CDR3 region: CATRPRGAYNEQFF. In nucleotides, the CDR3 is TGTGCCACCCGACCCCGGGGGGCCTACAATGAGCAGTTCTTC.

This clone showed up just a few times. The rearrangement joins TRBV28 to TRBJ2-7; 11 nucleotides match TRBD2. The CDR3 is made up of 15 amino acids. In germline, CDR1 is MDHEN, CDR2 SYDVKM. Unmatched junction bases numbered 5, after V lost 4 bases and J lost 3 bases. CDR3 sequence reads: CASSSRGTSGYEQYF. The CDR3 nucleotides are TGTGCCAGCAGTTCTCGAGGGACTAGCGGCTACGAGCAGTACTTC.

The gene calls are TRBV20-1 and TRBJ2-7; 7 positions match TRBD2. Germline CDR1 and CDR2: DFQATT and SNEGSKA (reference sequence). Trimming cost V 3 bases and J 4 bases; bases outside gene matches: 6. This CDR3 has 13 amino acids. The CDR3 region is CSASGGEWYEQYF. CDR3 DNA sequence: TGCAGTGCTAGTGGGGGGGAGTGGTACGAGCAGTACTTC.

The J gene is TRBJ2-4, the V gene TRBV15, with 7 bases matching TRBD2. The CDR3 totals 14 residues. The ends lost 4 bases at V and 5 bases at J; junction bases unmatched: 5. The germline V gene encodes CDR1 LNHNV and CDR2 YYDKDF (reference sequence). In nucleotides, the CDR3 is TGTGCCACCAGCAATAAGGGAGGGCAAAACATTCAGTACTTC. This gives the protein CATSNKGGQNIQYF. Full variable domain (rest looked up from reference TRBV15 and TRBJ2-4): DAMVIQNPRYQVTQFGKPVTLSCSQTLNHNVMYWYQQKSSQAPKLLFHYYDKDFNNEADTPDNFQSRRPNTSFCFLDIRSPGLGDTAMYLCATSNKGGQNIQYFGAGTRLSVL.

The chain recombines TRBV4-1 with TRBJ2-2, with 13 bases aligning to TRBD2. V shed 6 bases, J shed 4 bases, and the junction held 2 bases outside the gene matches. The CDR3 runs 15 residues. Germline CDR1 MGHRA, CDR2 YSYEKL. Written as DNA, the CDR3 is TGCGCCAGCAGACTAGCGGGAGGGAGCACCGGGGAGCTGTTTTTT. Encoded protein: CASRLAGGSTGELFF.

This chain links TRBV9 with TRBJ1-1; no definite D call. The germline gives CDR1 SGDLS, CDR2 YYNGEE. Trimming removed 3 bases from V and 6 bases from J, with 12 bases in between. The CDR3 totals 13 residues. CDR3 in amino acids: CASSATLNAEAFF. The CDR3 DNA follows: TGTGCCAGCAGCGCCACCCTAAACGCTGAAGCTTTCTTT.

The chain carries TRBV28 and TRBJ2-2; TRBD2 agrees at 11 bases. Trimming removed 5 bases from V and 6 bases from J; junction bases left unmatched: 5. In germline, CDR1 is MDHEN, CDR2 SYDVKM. The CDR3 consists of 15 residues. Here the CDR3 DNA reads TGTGCCAGCAGTACACTAGCGGGAGCTCCCGGGGAGCTGTTTTTT. It is translated as CASSTLAGAPGELFF.

The CDR3 sequence: CASSSQGSGLYEQYF. The CDR3 coding sequence is TGCGCCAGCAGCTCACAGGGATCCGGGCTCTACGAGCAGTACTTC. The chain recombines TRBV5-1 with TRBJ2-7; possibly TRBD1 for D (6 bases). Trimming took off 3 bases at V and 3 bases at J, with 16 bases between the two ends. The CDR3 sequence is 15 residues long. Germline-derived CDR1 and CDR2 are SGHRS and YFSETQ.

The chain is built from TRBV5-5 and TRBJ2-3; 8 bases agree with TRBD2. The junction had 13 bases not matched to a gene; V was cut back by 0 bases and J by 7 bases. There are 17 residues in the CDR3. Germline loops: CDR1 SGHKS, CDR2 YYEKEE (reference sequence). CDR3 in amino acids: CASSLVSVGGRLYTQYF. The CDR3 bases are TGTGCCAGCAGCTTGGTATCAGTTGGCGGGAGGCTATATACGCAGTATTTT.

The chain has TRBV9 and TRBJ2-7; TRBD2 aligns across 8 bases. With 0 bases clipped from V and 0 bases from J, the junction kept 2 bases outside the gene matches. The length of the CDR3 is 15 residues. The germline V gene has CDR1 SGDLS and CDR2 YYNGEE. CDR3 bases: TGTGCCAGCAGCGTAGTACTAGCGGTCTCCTACGAGCAGTACTTC. It specifies CASSVVLAVSYEQYF.

The chain joins TRBV11-2 to TRBJ2-4; D is possibly TRBD2 (6 bases). Trimming shortened V by 6 bases and J by 2 bases, and 14 bases separated the two germline ends. The CDR3 consists of 15 residues. Germline values: CDR1 SGHAT, CDR2 FQNNGV. In nucleotides, the CDR3 is TGTGCCAGCAGTTTATTAAGCGGGTCCAAAAACATTCAGTACTTC. Translated: CASSLLSGSKNIQYF.

The rearrangement joins TRBV5-1 to TRBJ2-3, with 9 bases fitting TRBD1. J gave up 3 bases and V 0 bases, and 2 bases lay outside the gene matches. Germline V CDR1 and CDR2: SGHRS, YFSETQ. CDR3 length equals 15 residues. Here the CDR3 DNA reads TGCGCCAGCAGCTTGGCCGGGACAGGGACAGATACGCAGTATTTT. As protein: CASSLAGTGTDTQYF. Variable domain in full (rest from reference TRBV5-1 and TRBJ2-3): KAGVTQTPRYLIKTRGQQVTLSCSPISGHRSVSWYQQTPGQGLQFLFEYFSETQRNKGNFPGRFSGRQFSNSRSEMNVSTLELGDSALYLCASSLAGTGTDTQYFGPGTRLTVL.

V gene TRBV19 combines with J gene TRBJ2-1, with TRBD1 matching over 9 bases. CDR3 size: 16 residues. V lost 4 bases and J lost 4; bases outside the gene matches: 8. CDR1 is LNHDA and CDR2 is SQIVND in the germline V gene (reference sequence). The CDR3 protein is CASSTGQGIKYNEQFF. Written as DNA, the CDR3 is TGTGCCAGTAGTACGGGACAGGGTATTAAGTACAATGAGCAGTTCTTC.

The chain couples TRBV6-5 to TRBJ2-1, with 9 bases matching TRBD1. Germline CDR1 is MNHEY and CDR2 is SVGAGI. V shed 3 bases, J shed 8 bases, and the junction held 11 bases outside the gene matches. The length of the CDR3 is 16 residues. CDR3: CASSYSMGTGRDEQFF. The CDR3 DNA is TGTGCCAGCAGTTATTCTATGGGGACAGGGCGGGATGAGCAGTTCTTC.

The rearrangement joins TRBV19 to TRBJ2-5, with 10 bases aligning to TRBD1. The CDR3 spans 15 residues. Losses at the gene ends were 3 bases for V and 7 bases for J; bases not matched to a gene: 8. The germline V gene encodes CDR1 LNHDA and CDR2 SQIVND (reference sequence). The CDR3 nucleotides read TGTGCCAGTAGTATCCCCGGGACAGGGGATCGGACCCAGTACTTC. Translating gives CASSIPGTGDRTQYF.

This chain links TRBV5-6 with TRBJ1-1; D may be TRBD1 (5 bases). Germline-derived CDR1 and CDR2 are SGHDT and YYEEEE. The CDR3 loop spans 13 amino acids. The V end was cut by 5 bases, the J end by 3 bases, with 11 bases between. The CDR3 is CASRRGTDTEAFF. The CDR3 nucleotides read TGTGCCAGCAGACGCGGGACCGACACTGAAGCTTTCTTT. Full variable domain (missing parts from reference TRBV5-6 and TRBJ1-1): DAGVTQSPTHLIKTRGQQVTLRCSPKSGHDTVSWYQQALGQGPQFIFQYYEEEERQRGNFPDRFSGHQFPNYSSELNVNALLLGDSALYLCASRRGTDTEAFFGQGTRLTVV.